This T cell receptor beta chain originates from a study of T cells in tumors after PD-1 blockade. Study in general: Excluded were patients with checkpoint blockade, immunosuppressants, or radiotherapy or other anti-cancer therapy within 4 weeks. A subset received ongoing vismodegib 150 mg daily alongside anti-PD-1 therapy. Points from the study as a whole: Peripheral recruitment is suggested, as some novel exhausted tumor clones were in pre-treatment blood.

For this clone: Its antigen is not identified.

The data were produced by immunoSEQ multiplex PCR, yet TCRdb's version contains in-frame clones alone and is incomplete. The sample has under 75,000 clones, 74% seen once. Germline CDR1 reads MNHEY; CDR2 reads SMNVEV (reference sequence). The CDR3 is made up of 15 amino acids. Trimming took 5 bases from V and 1 from J, leaving 13 bases between them. The material was PBMCs, obtained after anti-PD-1 treatment. This receptor was identified in a human donor with basal cell carcinoma. The chain recombines TRBV27 with TRBJ2-3, with a tentative D call TRBD1 (6 bases). The CDR3 spells CASSTHGQRTDTQYF. DNA of the CDR3: TGTGCCAGCAGTACCCACGGACAGCGCACAGATACGCAGTATTTT.